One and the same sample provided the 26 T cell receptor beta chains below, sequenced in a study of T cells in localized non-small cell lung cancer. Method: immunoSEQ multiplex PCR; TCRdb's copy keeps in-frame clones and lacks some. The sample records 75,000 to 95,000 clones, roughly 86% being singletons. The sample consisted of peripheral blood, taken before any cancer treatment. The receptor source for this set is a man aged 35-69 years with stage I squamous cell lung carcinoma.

In nucleotides, the CDR3 is TGTGCCAGCAGCGGAGGGACAGTAGATCAGCCCCAGCATTTT. Amino acid sequence: CASSGGTVDQPQHF. The chain links TRBV9 to TRBJ1-5; 7 bases align to TRBD1. With V trimmed by 3 bases and J by 5 bases, 5 bases remained unmatched. This CDR3 is built from 14 residues. Germline V gene data show CDR1 as SGDLS and CDR2 as YYNGEE. Based on the CDR3 plus reference TRBV9 and TRBJ1-5, the full variable domain is DSGVTQTPKHLITATGQRVTLRCSPRSGDLSVYWYQQSLDQGLQFLIQYYNGEERAKGNILERFSAQQFPDLHSELNLSSLELGDSALYFCASSGGTVDQPQHFGDGTRLSIL.

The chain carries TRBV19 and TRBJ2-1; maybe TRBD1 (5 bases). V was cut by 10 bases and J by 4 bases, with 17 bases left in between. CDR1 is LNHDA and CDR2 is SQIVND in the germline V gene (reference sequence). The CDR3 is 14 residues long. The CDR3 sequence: CATLGVVLYNEQFF. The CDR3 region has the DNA TGTGCCACCTTAGGGGTAGTTCTTTACAATGAGCAGTTCTTC. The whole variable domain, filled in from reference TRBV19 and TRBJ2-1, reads DGGITQSPKYLFRKEGQNVTLSCEQNLNHDAMYWYRQDPGQGLRLIYYSQIVNDFQKGDIAEGYSVSREKKESFPLTVTSAQKNPTAFYLCATLGVVLYNEQFFGPGTRLTVL.

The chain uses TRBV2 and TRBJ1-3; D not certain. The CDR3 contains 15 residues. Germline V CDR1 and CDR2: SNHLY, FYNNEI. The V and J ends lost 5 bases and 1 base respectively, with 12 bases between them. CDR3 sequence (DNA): TGTGCCAGCAGTTTTCAAACGGGATCTGGAAACACCATATATTTT. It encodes CASSFQTGSGNTIYF. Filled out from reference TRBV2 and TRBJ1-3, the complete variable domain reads EPEVTQTPSHQVTQMGQEVILRCVPISNHLYFYWYRQILGQKVEFLVSFYNNEISEKSEIFDDQFSVERPDGSNFTLKIRSTKLEDSAMYFCASSFQTGSGNTIYFGEGSWLTVV.

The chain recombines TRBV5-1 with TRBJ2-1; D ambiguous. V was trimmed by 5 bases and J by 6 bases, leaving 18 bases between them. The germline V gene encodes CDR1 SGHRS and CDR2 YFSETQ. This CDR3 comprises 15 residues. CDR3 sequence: CASSLQRFPFNEQFF. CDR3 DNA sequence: TGCGCCAGCAGTCTTCAAAGGTTCCCTTTCAATGAGCAGTTCTTC.

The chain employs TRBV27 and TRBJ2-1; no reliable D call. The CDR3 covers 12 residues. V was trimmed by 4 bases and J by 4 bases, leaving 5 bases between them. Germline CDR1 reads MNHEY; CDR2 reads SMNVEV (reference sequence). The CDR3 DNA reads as TGTGCCAGCAGTTCCGGGTACAATGAGCAGTTCTTC. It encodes CASSSGYNEQFF.

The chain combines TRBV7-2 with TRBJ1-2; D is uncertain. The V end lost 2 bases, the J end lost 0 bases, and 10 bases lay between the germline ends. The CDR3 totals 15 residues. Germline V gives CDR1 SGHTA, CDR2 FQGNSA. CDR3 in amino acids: CASSLRSATNYGYTF. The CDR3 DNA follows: TGTGCCAGCAGCTTAAGGTCAGCCACTAACTATGGCTACACCTTC. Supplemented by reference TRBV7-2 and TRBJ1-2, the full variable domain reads GAGVSQSPSNKVTEKGKDVELRCDPISGHTALYWYRQSLGQGLEFLIYFQGNSAPDKSGLPSDRFSAERTGGSVSTLTIQRTQQEDSAVYLCASSLRSATNYGYTFGSGTRLTVV.

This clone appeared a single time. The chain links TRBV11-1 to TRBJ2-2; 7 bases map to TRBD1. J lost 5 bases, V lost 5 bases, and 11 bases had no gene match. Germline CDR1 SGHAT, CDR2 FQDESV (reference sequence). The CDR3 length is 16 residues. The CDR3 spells CASSPGRQQGTGELFF. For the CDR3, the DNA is TGTGCCAGCAGCCCAGGCCGTCAACAGGGGACCGGGGAGCTGTTTTTT.

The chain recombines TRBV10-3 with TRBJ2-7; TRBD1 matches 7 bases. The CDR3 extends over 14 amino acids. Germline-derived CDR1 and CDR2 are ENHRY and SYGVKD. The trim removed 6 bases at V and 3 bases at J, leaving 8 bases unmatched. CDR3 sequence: CAISDGQASYEQYF. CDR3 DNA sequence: TGTGCCATCAGCGATGGACAGGCAAGCTACGAGCAGTACTTC.

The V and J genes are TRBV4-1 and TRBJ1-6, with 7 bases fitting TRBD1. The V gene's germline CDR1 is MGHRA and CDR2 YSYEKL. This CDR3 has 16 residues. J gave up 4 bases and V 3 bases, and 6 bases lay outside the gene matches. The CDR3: CASSQPGQIYNSPLHF. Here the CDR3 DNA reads TGCGCCAGCAGCCAGCCGGGACAGATTTATAATTCACCCCTCCACTTT.

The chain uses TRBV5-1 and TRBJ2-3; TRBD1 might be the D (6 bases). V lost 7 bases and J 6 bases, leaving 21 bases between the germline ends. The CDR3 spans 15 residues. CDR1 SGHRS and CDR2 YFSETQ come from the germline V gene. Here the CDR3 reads CASRPTGFSGDTQYF. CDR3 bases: TGCGCCAGCCGCCCAACAGGGTTTTCAGGTGATACGCAGTATTTT.

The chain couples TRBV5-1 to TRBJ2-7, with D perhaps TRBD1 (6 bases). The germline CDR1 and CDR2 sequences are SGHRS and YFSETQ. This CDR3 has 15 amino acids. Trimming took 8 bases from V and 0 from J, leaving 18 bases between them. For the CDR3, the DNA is TGCGCCAGTTCTCGGATGACGACAGGCTCCTACGAGCAGTACTTC. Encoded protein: CASSRMTTGSYEQYF.

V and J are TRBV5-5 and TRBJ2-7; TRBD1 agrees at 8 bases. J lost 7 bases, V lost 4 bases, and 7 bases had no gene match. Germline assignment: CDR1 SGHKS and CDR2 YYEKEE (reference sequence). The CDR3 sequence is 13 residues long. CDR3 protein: CASSGQGAREQYF. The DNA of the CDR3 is TGTGCCAGCAGCGGACAGGGAGCTAGGGAGCAGTACTTC.

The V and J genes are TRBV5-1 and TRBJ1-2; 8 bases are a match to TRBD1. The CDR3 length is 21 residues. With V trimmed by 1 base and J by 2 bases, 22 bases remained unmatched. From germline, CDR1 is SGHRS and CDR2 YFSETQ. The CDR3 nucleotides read TGCGCCAGCAGCTTGCGGACAGGGTTGGTAAATCGAGAGCGGCAAAACTATGGCTACACCTTC. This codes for CASSLRTGLVNRERQNYGYTF.

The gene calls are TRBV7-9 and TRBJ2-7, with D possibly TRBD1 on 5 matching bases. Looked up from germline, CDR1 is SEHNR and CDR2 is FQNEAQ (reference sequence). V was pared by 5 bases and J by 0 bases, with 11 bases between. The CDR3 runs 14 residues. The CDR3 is CASSPRQTSYEQYF. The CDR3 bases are TGTGCCAGCAGCCCGAGACAGACCTCCTACGAGCAGTACTTC.

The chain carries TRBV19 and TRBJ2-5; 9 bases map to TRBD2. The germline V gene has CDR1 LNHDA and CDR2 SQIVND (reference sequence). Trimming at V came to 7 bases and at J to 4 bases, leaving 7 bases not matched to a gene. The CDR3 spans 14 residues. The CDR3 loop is CASTRTSEAETQYF. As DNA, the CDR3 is TGTGCCAGTACACGGACTAGCGAAGCAGAGACCCAGTACTTC.

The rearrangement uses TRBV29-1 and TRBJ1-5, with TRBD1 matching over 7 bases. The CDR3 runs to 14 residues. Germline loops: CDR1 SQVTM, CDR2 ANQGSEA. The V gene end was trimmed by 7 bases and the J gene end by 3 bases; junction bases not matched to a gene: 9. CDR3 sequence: CSASAGGPNQPQHF. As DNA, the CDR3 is TGCAGCGCGTCGGCAGGGGGACCCAATCAGCCCCAGCATTTT.

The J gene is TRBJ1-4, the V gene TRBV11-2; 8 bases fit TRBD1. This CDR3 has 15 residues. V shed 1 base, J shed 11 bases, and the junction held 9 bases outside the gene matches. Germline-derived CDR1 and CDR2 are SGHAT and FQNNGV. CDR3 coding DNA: TGTGCCAGCAGCTTAGGGGCAGGGGGCTACGGGAAACTGTTTTTT. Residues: CASSLGAGGYGKLFF.

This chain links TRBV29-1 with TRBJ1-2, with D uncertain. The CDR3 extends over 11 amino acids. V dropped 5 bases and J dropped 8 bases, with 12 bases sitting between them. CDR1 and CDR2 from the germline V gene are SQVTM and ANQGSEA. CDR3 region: CSVIDMRGYTF. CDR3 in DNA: TGCAGCGTTATTGACATGCGCGGCTACACCTTC.

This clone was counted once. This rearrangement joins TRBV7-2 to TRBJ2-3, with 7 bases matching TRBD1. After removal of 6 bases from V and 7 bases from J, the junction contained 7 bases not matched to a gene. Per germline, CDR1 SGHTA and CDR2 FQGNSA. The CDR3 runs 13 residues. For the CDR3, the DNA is TGTGCCAGCAGTAGGGGGCTGGTGAATACGCAGTATTTT. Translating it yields CASSRGLVNTQYF. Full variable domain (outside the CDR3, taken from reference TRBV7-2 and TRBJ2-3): GAGVSQSPSNKVTEKGKDVELRCDPISGHTALYWYRQSLGQGLEFLIYFQGNSAPDKSGLPSDRFSAERTGGSVSTLTIQRTQQEDSAVYLCASSRGLVNTQYFGPGTRLTVL.

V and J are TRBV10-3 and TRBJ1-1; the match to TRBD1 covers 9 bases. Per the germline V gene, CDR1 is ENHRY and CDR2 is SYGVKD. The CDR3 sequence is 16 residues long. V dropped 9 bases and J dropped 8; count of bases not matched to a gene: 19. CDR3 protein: CAIQRTGTGISEEAFF. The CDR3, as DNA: TGTGCCATACAAAGAACCGGGACAGGGATTTCGGAGGAAGCTTTCTTT.

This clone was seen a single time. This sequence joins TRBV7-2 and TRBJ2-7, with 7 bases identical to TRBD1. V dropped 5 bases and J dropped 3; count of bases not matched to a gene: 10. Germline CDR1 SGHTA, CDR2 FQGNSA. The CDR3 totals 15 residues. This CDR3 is CASSPGQPGRYEQYF. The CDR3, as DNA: TGTGCCAGCAGCCCGGGACAGCCAGGGCGCTACGAGCAGTACTTC.

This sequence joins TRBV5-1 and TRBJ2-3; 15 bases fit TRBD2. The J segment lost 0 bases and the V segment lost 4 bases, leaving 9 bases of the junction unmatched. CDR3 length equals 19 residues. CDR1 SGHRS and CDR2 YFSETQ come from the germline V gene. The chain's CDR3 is CASSPGLAGGVLSTDTQYF. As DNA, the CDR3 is TGCGCCAGCAGCCCCGGACTAGCGGGGGGGGTTCTTAGCACAGATACGCAGTATTTT.

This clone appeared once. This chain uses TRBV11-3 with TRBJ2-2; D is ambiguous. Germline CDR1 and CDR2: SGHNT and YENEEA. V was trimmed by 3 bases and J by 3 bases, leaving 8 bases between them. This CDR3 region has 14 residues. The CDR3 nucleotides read TGTGCCAGCAGCTTCGGTGTTTACACCGGGGAGCTGTTTTTT. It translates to CASSFGVYTGELFF.

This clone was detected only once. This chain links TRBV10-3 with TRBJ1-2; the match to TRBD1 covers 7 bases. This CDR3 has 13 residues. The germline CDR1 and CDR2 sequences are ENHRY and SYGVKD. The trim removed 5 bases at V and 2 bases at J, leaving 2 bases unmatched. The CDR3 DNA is TGTGCCATCAGTACAGGGGAAAACTATGGCTACACCTTC. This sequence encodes CAISTGENYGYTF.

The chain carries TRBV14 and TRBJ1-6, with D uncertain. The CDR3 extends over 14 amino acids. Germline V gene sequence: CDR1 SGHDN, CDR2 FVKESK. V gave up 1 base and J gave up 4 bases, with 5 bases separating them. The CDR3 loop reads CASSQVSYNSPLHF. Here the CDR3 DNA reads TGTGCCAGCAGCCAAGTGTCTTATAATTCACCCCTCCACTTT.

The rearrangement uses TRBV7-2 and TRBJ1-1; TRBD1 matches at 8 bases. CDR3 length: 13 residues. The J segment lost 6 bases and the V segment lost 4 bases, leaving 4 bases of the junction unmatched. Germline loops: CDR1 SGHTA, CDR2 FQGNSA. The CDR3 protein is CASSSQGAPEAFF. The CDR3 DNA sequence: TGTGCCAGCAGCTCGCAGGGGGCCCCTGAAGCTTTCTTT.